A selection of T cell receptor beta chains follows, all from one sample in a study of technical replicates of blood from a few donors. Clones were read by immunoSEQ multiplex PCR, and TCRdb kept only the in-frame ones, dropping some. The sample includes more than 90,000 clones, around 95% seen only once; the top ten take about 0.21%. Sequenced sample: T cells isolated from PBMCs. These receptors were collected from a human donor in good health. Both conserved end residues are part of each CDR3. The order of the fields is clone size, J gene, V gene, D gene, CDR3 DNA, CDR3 protein. The D gene is left open where the match is weak. Rows may omit the clone size; those that give it use once, few, many or a size class.

-,TRBJ2-3,TRBV10-1,TRBD1,TGCGCCAGCAGTGACAGACAGGGAAGCACAGATACGCAGTATTTT,CASSDRQGSTDTQYF
-,TRBJ2-7,TRBV27,TRBD2,TGTGCCAGCAGTTTAAGGGGACCGGGACTAGCCTCCTACGAGCAGTACTTC,CASSLRGPGLASYEQYF
-,TRBJ2-5,TRBV7-8,-,TGTGCCAGCAGTTCAGTCGGGGGTACACAAGAGACCCAGTACTTC,CASSSVGGTQETQYF
-,TRBJ2-7,TRBV29-1,-,TGCAGCGTTGCGGGTAGAGGGATCGAGCAGTACTTC,CSVAGRGIEQYF
-,TRBJ2-7,TRBV28,TRBD1,TGTGCCAGCAGTCCTCCGGGACAGGGGGCGTCCTACGAGCAGTACTTC,CASSPPGQGASYEQYF
once,TRBJ2-1,TRBV10-2,TRBD2,TGCGCCAGCAGTGACCCTGGACTAGCGGGAGTCGGGGATGAGCAGTTCTTC,CASSDPGLAGVGDEQFF
-,TRBJ2-1,TRBV27,-,TGTGCCAGCAGTTTAGGGGCGCCAAGTGACCTCTACAATGAGCAGTTCTTC,CASSLGAPSDLYNEQFF
-,TRBJ2-1,TRBV5-1,-,TGCGCCAGCAGCGGGGCCGCAAGCTCCTACAATGAGCAGTTCTTC,CASSGAASSYNEQFF
few,TRBJ1-1,TRBV30,-,TGTGCCTGGAGCGTCAACACTGAAGCTTTCTTT,CAWSVNTEAFF
-,TRBJ1-3,TRBV11-2,-,TGTGCCAGCACCGGGGGGAACACCATATATTTT,CASTGGNTIYF
-,TRBJ1-4,TRBV5-1,TRBD1,TGCGCCAGCAGCTCTAGGGACAGTGTTGAAAAACTGTTTTTT,CASSSRDSVEKLFF
once,TRBJ1-2,TRBV27,TRBD1,TGTGCCAGCAGTTACAGGACAGGGAACTATGGCTACACCTTC,CASSYRTGNYGYTF
-,TRBJ2-5,TRBV2,TRBD2,TGTGCCAGCAGGCTAGCGGGAGTAGGTGAGACCCAGTACTTC,CASRLAGVGETQYF
-,TRBJ2-3,TRBV2,-,TGTGCCAGCAGTGGTACAGGGCCCACAGATACGCAGTATTTT,CASSGTGPTDTQYF
-,TRBJ2-7,TRBV18,TRBD1,TGTGCCAGCTCAATTCTCAGGGGGAGCCTCCATACAAGCGAGCAGTACTTC,CASSILRGSLHTSEQYF
-,TRBJ2-2,TRBV2,-,TGTGCCAGCAGTGATTGGCTCTTTCAGGGTGTGAACACCGGGGAGCTGTTTTTT,CASSDWLFQGVNTGELFF
-,TRBJ1-1,TRBV5-1,TRBD1,TGCGCCAGCAGCCCCTGGGACAGGGATTCGAACACTGAAGCTTTCTTT,CASSPWDRDSNTEAFF
-,TRBJ2-7,TRBV2,TRBD2,TGTGCCAGCAGTGAAAGGATATCGGGAGGGAGCTCCTACGAGCAGTACTTC,CASSERISGGSSYEQYF
-,TRBJ2-1,TRBV10-1,TRBD2,TGCGCCAGCAGTGTGAGTAGCGGGGGGAATGAGCAGTTCTTC,CASSVSSGGNEQFF
-,TRBJ2-5,TRBV7-9,TRBD1,TGTGCCAGCAGCCCAAGGGACAGAGCCCAGGAGACCCAGTACTTC,CASSPRDRAQETQYF
-,TRBJ2-5,TRBV5-4,TRBD2,TGTGCCAGCAGCTTGGTCGGGGGGAGTCAAGAGACCCAGTACTTC,CASSLVGGSQETQYF
-,TRBJ2-1,TRBV2,TRBD1,TGTGCCAGCAGAGCCGGGACAGCTTACAATGAGCAGTTCTTC,CASRAGTAYNEQFF
-,TRBJ2-7,TRBV5-4,-,TGTGCCAGCAGCTCACCACTGACAGAGATCTCCTACGAGCAGTACTTC,CASSSPLTEISYEQYF
-,TRBJ1-1,TRBV14,-,TGTGCCAGCAGCCAAGTAATGAACACTGAAGCTTTCTTT,CASSQVMNTEAFF
once,TRBJ2-1,TRBV6-1,-,TGTGCCGGTGGCGTGGGGGGAACCTCCTACAATGAGCAGTTCTTC,CAGGVGGTSYNEQFF
-,TRBJ2-7,TRBV19,-,TGTGCCAGTAGTCAAAAGGGGGGGCCTATTGTCTACGAGCAGTACTTC,CASSQKGGPIVYEQYF
-,TRBJ1-1,TRBV19,-,TGTGCCAGTAGTCGAAGGGACGGGGGGACTGAAGCTTTCTTT,CASSRRDGGTEAFF
-,TRBJ2-1,TRBV28,TRBD2,TGTGCCACCGGATCCGGGACTAGCCAACAGTGGAATGAGCAGTTCTTC,CATGSGTSQQWNEQFF
-,TRBJ1-2,TRBV5-4,-,TGTGCCAGCACCCCCGAGCTTACCGGGGGCTATGGCTACACCTTC,CASTPELTGGYGYTF
-,TRBJ1-4,TRBV14,TRBD1,TGTGCCAGCAGCCCGTTGGACGCCTTCGGGACAGATAATGAAAAACTGTTTTTT,CASSPLDAFGTDNEKLFF
-,TRBJ2-3,TRBV2,TRBD2,TGTGCCAGCAGCGCCGGGACTAGCGGAGATACGCAGTATTTT,CASSAGTSGDTQYF
-,TRBJ2-3,TRBV11-3,TRBD2,TGTGCCAGCAGCTCGAGCGGGGGGCACACAGATACGCAGTATTTT,CASSSSGGHTDTQYF
-,TRBJ2-1,TRBV21-1,-,TGTGCCAGCAGCAAGAGGCTAGGAGCGAGGTCCTACAATGAGCAGTTCTTC,CASSKRLGARSYNEQFF
once,TRBJ1-2,TRBV25-1,TRBD1,TGCGCCACAGGGGACCCCTATGGCTACACCTTC,CATGDPYGYTF
-,TRBJ1-4,TRBV15,TRBD1,TGTGCCACCAGCAGAGTTCCGGGACAGGGAGGAAAACTGTTTTTT,CATSRVPGQGGKLFF
-,TRBJ2-3,TRBV4-2,-,TGTGCCAGCAGCCAAGAGGCCAGTGCTGAAACAGATACGCAGTATTTT,CASSQEASAETDTQYF
few,TRBJ1-1,TRBV9,-,TGTGCCAGCAGCGTACTCCCCACTCTCGGAGGGTCGGTAGCTTTCTTT,CASSVLPTLGGSVAFF
-,TRBJ1-2,TRBV11-2,-,TGTGCCAGCAGCTTAGATCTTGCGTGGGGGCGCGACTATGGCTACACCTTC,CASSLDLAWGRDYGYTF
-,TRBJ1-4,TRBV4-1,-,TGCGCCAGCAGCCAAAGCCCGGGAGAAAAACTGTTTTTT,CASSQSPGEKLFF
-,TRBJ2-7,TRBV11-3,TRBD1,TGTGCCAGCAGCATGCCGGGACAGGGGAGTTACGAGCAGTACTTC,CASSMPGQGSYEQYF
-,TRBJ2-1,TRBV7-2,-,TGTGCCAGCAGCTTAGGGGCGACCAAGGGGGAGCAGTTCTTC,CASSLGATKGEQFF